These T cell receptor beta chains were read from a single sample in a study of blood T cell repertoires in COVID-19. The assay was immunoSEQ multiplex PCR, and TCRdb's table has in-frame clones only and misses some. The sample carries about 18,000 clones, around three quarters recorded once. The source material was peripheral blood. These receptors came from a man between 65 and 85 years old with COVID-19, enrolled during active disease. Each CDR3 is given with its conserved first and last residue. D genes are given only for firm matches. Part of the rows lack a size; the others show once, few, many or a class for expanded clones.

d_call,v_call,clone_size,j_call,cdr3_aa,cdr3_nt
TRBD2,TRBV10-3,.,TRBJ2-5,CASGLAEETQYF,TGTGCCTCGGGACTAGCGGAAGAGACCCAGTACTTC
.,TRBV7-9,few,TRBJ2-3,CASSFDPRTEPTDTQYF,TGTGCCAGCAGCTTTGACCCACGGACAGAGCCCACAGATACGCAGTATTTT
.,TRBV6-5,few,TRBJ1-2,CASSQEQGYGYTF,TGTGCCAGCAGTCAGGAACAGGGATATGGCTACACCTTC
.,TRBV14,.,TRBJ2-1,CASSHVGGLYNEQFF,TGTGCCAGCAGCCACGTCGGGGGGCTTTACAATGAGCAGTTCTTC
.,TRBV5-6,few,TRBJ1-5,CASSLWAAYSNQPQHF,TGTGCCAGCAGCTTGTGGGCAGCCTATAGCAATCAGCCCCAGCATTTT
.,TRBV7-2,.,TRBJ1-5,CASSTNQGGNNQPQHF,TGTGCCAGCAGCACTAATCAGGGAGGGAACAATCAGCCCCAGCATTTT
.,TRBV21-1,.,TRBJ1-3,CASSSRGQDFSGNTIYF,TGTGCCAGCAGCAGCAGGGGACAGGATTTCTCTGGAAACACCATATATTTT
.,TRBV15,.,TRBJ1-2,CATSRAGGYGYTF,TGTGCCACCAGCAGAGCGGGGGGTTATGGCTACACCTTC
.,TRBV7-9,.,TRBJ1-3,CASGPILAGNTIYF,TGTGCCAGCGGGCCGATATTAGCTGGAAACACCATATATTTT
TRBD1,TRBV3-1/TRBV3-2,.,TRBJ2-7,CASSQDQGAGEQYF,TGTGCCAGCAGCCAAGACCAGGGGGCTGGTGAGCAGTACTTC
TRBD1,TRBV19,.,TRBJ2-2,CASSTRQGGTGELFF,TGTGCCAGTAGTACTAGACAGGGTGGAACCGGGGAGCTGTTTTTT
TRBD1,TRBV19,.,TRBJ2-1,CASSRQGSYNEQFF,TGTGCCAGTAGCCGACAGGGATCCTACAATGAGCAGTTCTTC
.,TRBV7-3,.,TRBJ1-6,CASSLTGSTSPLHF,TGTGCCAGCAGCCTAACAGGGAGTACTTCACCCCTCCACTTT
.,TRBV27,.,TRBJ1-5,CASSLRRNQPQHF,TGTGCCAGCAGTTTAAGGAGAAATCAGCCCCAGCATTTT
.,TRBV5-5,.,TRBJ1-3,CASSSMSGHFSSGNTIYF,TGTGCCAGCAGCTCGATGTCGGGACATTTTTCCTCTGGAAACACCATATATTTT
TRBD1,TRBV28,.,TRBJ2-7,CASRSSGTGTYEQYF,TGTGCCAGCAGATCCTCCGGGACAGGGACCTACGAGCAGTACTTC
.,TRBV2,once,TRBJ1-6,CASSDAGYGNSPLHF,TGTGCCAGCAGTGACGCAGGGTACGGGAATTCACCCCTCCACTTT
.,TRBV5-1,few,TRBJ2-7,CASSFSSYEQYF,TGCGCCAGCAGCTTCTCCTCCTACGAGCAGTACTTC
.,TRBV29-1,.,TRBJ2-3,CSVEWGGYTDTQYF,TGCAGCGTTGAATGGGGCGGATACACAGATACGCAGTATTTT
TRBD2,TRBV2,.,TRBJ2-3,CASSTGLADTQYF,TGTGCCAGCAGTACTGGACTAGCAGATACGCAGTATTTT
TRBD2,TRBV24-1,.,TRBJ2-1,CATSDHELAGDEQFF,TGTGCCACCAGTGATCATGAACTAGCGGGAGATGAGCAGTTCTTC
TRBD2,TRBV10-3,.,TRBJ2-2,CAISERGDTGELFF,TGTGCCATCAGTGAGCGGGGGGACACCGGGGAGCTGTTTTTT
.,TRBV5-4,.,TRBJ1-3,CASTGSGNTIYF,TGTGCCAGCACAGGGTCCGGAAACACCATATATTTT
.,TRBV5-1,once,TRBJ1-4,CASSLNAGLDNEKLFF,TGCGCCAGCAGCTTGAACGCAGGATTGGATAATGAAAAACTGTTTTTT
.,TRBV10-2,.,TRBJ1-6,CASRAQSSSPLHF,TGCGCCAGCAGGGCGCAGTCTAGTTCACCCCTCCACTTT
.,TRBV4-3,few,TRBJ2-7,CASSQDLGSPYEQYF,TGCGCCAGCAGCCAAGATTTGGGCTCCCCCTACGAGCAGTACTTC
.,TRBV18,.,TRBJ2-7,CASSPPTYEQYF,TGTGCCAGCTCACCACCTACCTACGAGCAGTACTTC
.,TRBV7-2,.,TRBJ2-5,CASSFSLWQETQYF,TGTGCCAGCAGCTTTAGTCTATGGCAAGAGACCCAGTACTTC
.,TRBV12-3/TRBV12-4,.,TRBJ1-4,CASTRGGKLFF,TGTGCCAGCACTAGGGGTGGAAAACTGTTTTTT
.,TRBV7-3,.,TRBJ1-6,CASSLGSGNSPLHF,TGTGCCAGCAGTCTCGGGTCCGGTAATTCACCCCTCCACTTT